The TCR beta chain described here comes from a study of T-cell reconstitution after alpha-beta-depleted transplantation in children. This CDR3 comprises 17 residues. Germline CDR1 reads DFQATT; CDR2 reads SNEGSKA (reference sequence). V lost 6 bases and J lost 6; bases outside the gene matches: 12. Of note for this clonotype: Its antigen is still unknown.

Overall study results and limits: The high TCRbeta diversity at day 60 in some patients came from surviving recipient T cells and thymic progenitors. At around two months after transplant, the alpha-beta T cells were reportedly derived from several hundred expanded clones that came from non-depleted graft cells. At one year after transplant, newly produced T cells mostly accounted for T-cell counts and diversity.

As it was prepared, the TCRbeta library received unique molecular identifiers. MiXCR, applied by TCRdb to the PCR reads, yields one record per CDR3 protein. The table includes fewer than 350,000 distinct CDR3 sequences, nearly 8% detected once. Here the sequenced sample was peripheral blood, taken 360 days after TCRalphabeta/CD19-depleted stem cell transplant. The sequence came from a female patient between 2 and 15 years old who had a stem cell transplant for Fanconi anemia, so the T cells may come from the graft donor. The chain has TRBV20-1 and TRBJ2-3; 16 bases line up with TRBD2. This chain's CDR3 is CSAAGLAGGRGLDTQYF. The DNA for the CDR3 is TGCAGTGCGGCGGGACTAGCGGGGGGGCGGGGCTTGGATACGCAGTATTTT.